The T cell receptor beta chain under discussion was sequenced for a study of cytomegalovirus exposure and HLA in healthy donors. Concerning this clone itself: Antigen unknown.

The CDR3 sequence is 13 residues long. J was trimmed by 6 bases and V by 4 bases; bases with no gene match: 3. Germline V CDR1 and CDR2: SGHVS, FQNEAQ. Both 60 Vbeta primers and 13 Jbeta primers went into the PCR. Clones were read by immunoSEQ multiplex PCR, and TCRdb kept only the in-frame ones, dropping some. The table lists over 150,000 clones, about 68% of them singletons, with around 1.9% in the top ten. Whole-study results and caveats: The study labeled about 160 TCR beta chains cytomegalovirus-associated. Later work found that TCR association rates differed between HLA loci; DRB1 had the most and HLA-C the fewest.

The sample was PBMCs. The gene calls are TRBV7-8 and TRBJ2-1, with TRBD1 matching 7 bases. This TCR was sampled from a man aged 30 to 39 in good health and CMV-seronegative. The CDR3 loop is CASSSGQVNEQFF. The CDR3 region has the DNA TGTGCCAGCAGCTCAGGACAGGTCAATGAGCAGTTCTTC.